This T cell receptor beta chain was sequenced in a study of shared clonotypes between healthy human individuals. The assay used deep level. The authors split each subset's genomic DNA evenly across several immunoSEQ plates. Measured with immunoSEQ multiplex PCR; TCRdb has only the in-frame clones, and not every one. The table records around 2.5 million clones, 80% to 95% of them present only once. Germline CDR1 is SGHTA and CDR2 is FQGNSA. This CDR3 has 15 amino acids. The ends were cut back, 1 base at V and 2 bases at J, with 9 bases in the middle. This clone was detected only once. The J gene is TRBJ1-5, the V gene TRBV7-2; D gene ambiguous. Specimen: naive CD4+ T cells from PBMCs. The subset denotes: CD45RA+ positively selected. The sequence derives from a man younger than 35 in good health. Some clones in this sample may be carry-over from other donors' samples. The CDR3: CASSLEWGGNQPQHF. The CDR3 coding sequence is TGTGCCAGCAGCTTAGAATGGGGAGGCAATCAGCCCCAGCATTTT.